This passage covers 14 T cell receptor beta chains from one sample sequenced in a study of T cell repertoires in cytomegalovirus infection. Their recognized antigens are unknown. From the reads, TCRdb called clonotypes with MiXCR, one entry per CDR3 protein. Here the sample spans 20,000 to 30,000 distinct CDR3 sequences, approximately 22% being singletons. Sequencing was performed on CD8+ T cells from cultured PBMCs, taken from culture after CMV antigen stimulation. These receptors all come from a human donor in good health (CMV status not recorded). Some clones in this sample may be carry-over from other donors' samples.

For this clonotype: A read error may be the cause here, since a much bigger clone is one base away. The CDR3 DNA reads TGTGCCAGCAGCATTGGCAGGGACACTGAAGCTTTCTTT. It translates to CASSIGRDTEAFF. The J gene is TRBJ1-1, the V gene TRBV7-9; TRBD1 might be the D (5 bases). Germline loops: CDR1 SEHNR, CDR2 FQNEAQ (reference sequence). The CDR3 is 13 amino acids. Trimming removed 5 bases from V and 3 bases from J, with 10 bases in between.

This chain connects TRBV11-2 to TRBJ2-1; tentatively, D is TRBD2 (5 bases). There are 17 residues in the CDR3. Trimming took off 7 bases at V and 2 bases at J, with 21 bases between the two ends. CDR1 is SGHAT, CDR2 FQNNGV, per germline. The CDR3 spells CASTITLPRATYNEQFF. In DNA, the CDR3 is TGTGCCAGCACGATCACCTTACCGCGGGCCACCTACAATGAGCAGTTCTTC.

By sample fraction, this clonotype is medium-sized (0.01 to 0.1%). The CDR3 reads CATSRGTGQTYEQYF. DNA for the CDR3: TGTGCCACCAGCAGAGGAACCGGCCAGACCTACGAGCAGTACTTC. The chain joins TRBV15 to TRBJ2-7; D not certain. V lost 1 base and J lost 2, with 12 bases in between. Germline loops: CDR1 LNHNV, CDR2 YYDKDF (reference sequence). CDR3 length: 15 amino acids.

The chain links TRBV7-9 to TRBJ2-7; 10 bases are shared with TRBD2. CDR1 and CDR2 (germline): SEHNR, FQNEAQ (reference sequence). CDR3 size: 18 residues. V shed 0 bases, J shed 0 bases, and the junction held 8 bases outside the gene matches. CDR3 sequence reads: CASSLASGGAENSYEQYF. DNA for the CDR3: TGTGCCAGCAGCTTAGCCAGCGGGGGGGCTGAAAACTCCTACGAGCAGTACTTC.

The CDR3 DNA sequence: TGCGCCAGCAGTCAATGGCGGGGCATCTCTCCAGATACGCAGTATTTT. As protein: CASSQWRGISPDTQYF. The genes are TRBV23-1 and TRBJ2-3; D possibly corresponds to TRBD2 (6 bases). TRBV23-1 is known as an ORF, though its function is uncertain. The CDR3 is 16 residues long. Deletions cut 1 base from V and 4 bases from J, with 15 bases between.

This clonotype appeared many times. This chain connects TRBV15 to TRBJ2-7; D is possibly TRBD2 (6 bases). Germline-derived CDR1 and CDR2 are LNHNV and YYDKDF (reference sequence). Trimming removed 8 bases at V and 7 bases at J, with 18 bases between. The CDR3 loop spans 13 amino acids. For the CDR3, the DNA is TGTGCCACCGGGCTAGGAGGGGCTTGGGAGCAGTACTTC. Translated: CATGLGGAWEQYF.

The chain employs TRBV3-1 and TRBJ1-1; maybe TRBD1 (6 bases). The CDR3 has 13 amino acids. CDR1 and CDR2 from the germline V gene are LGHDT and YNNKEL (reference sequence). Trimming cost V 9 bases and J 0 bases, with 11 bases left between them. CDR3 nucleotide sequence: TGTGCCAGTGGGACATCGATGAACACTGAAGCTTTCTTT. Translation gives CASGTSMNTEAFF.

The J gene is TRBJ1-5, the V gene TRBV10-2, with TRBD1 matching 7 bases. The CDR3 sequence is 14 residues long. J lost 9 bases, V lost 3 bases, and 8 bases had no gene match. The germline V gene has CDR1 WSHSY and CDR2 SAAADI. The CDR3: CASSDTGARAPQHF. The CDR3 DNA sequence: TGCGCCAGCAGTGACACAGGGGCCCGGGCGCCCCAGCATTTT.

This clonotype was picked up a small number of times. The rearrangement links TRBV27 to TRBJ2-7, with a possible D match to TRBD2 (5 bases). The V and J ends lost 10 bases and 1 base respectively, with 17 bases between them. The germline V gene has CDR1 MNHEY and CDR2 SMNVEV (reference sequence). This CDR3 has 14 amino acids. CDR3 bases: TGTGCCACCTCCGTCTTCCGGGAATCCTACGAGCAGTACTTC. This codes for CATSVFRESYEQYF.

The chain couples TRBV9 to TRBJ2-3; 8 nucleotides align to TRBD2. The V gene end was trimmed by 3 bases and the J gene end by 0 bases; junction bases not matched to a gene: 9. This CDR3 has 17 residues. CDR1 is SGDLS, CDR2 YYNGEE, per germline. The CDR3 bases are TGTGCCAGCAGCGGTTTCGGGCGGGGGGCAAGCACAGATACGCAGTATTTT. Amino acids: CASSGFGRGASTDTQYF.

This clonotype has a count of ten or more. The rearrangement joins TRBV7-2 to TRBJ2-1; D is unresolved. V was clipped by 3 bases and J by 6 bases, with 12 bases between them. The V gene's germline CDR1 is SGHTA and CDR2 FQGNSA. The CDR3 contains 14 residues. In DNA, the CDR3 is TGTGCCAGCAGCTTTTTGCTTCTACGCAATGAGCAGTTCTTC. Encoded protein: CASSFLLLRNEQFF. Based on the CDR3 plus reference TRBV7-2 and TRBJ2-1, the full variable domain is GAGVSQSPSNKVTEKGKDVELRCDPISGHTALYWYRQSLGQGLEFLIYFQGNSAPDKSGLPSDRFSAERTGGSVSTLTIQRTQQEDSAVYLCASSFLLLRNEQFFGPGTRLTVL.

This clonotype was picked up many times. The chain recombines TRBV7-8 with TRBJ1-6; D is unclear. V dropped 5 bases and J dropped 7 bases, with 24 bases sitting between them. From germline, CDR1 is SGHVS and CDR2 FQNEAQ. This CDR3 comprises 18 residues. The CDR3 sequence: CASSLSWSVTPANSPLHF. DNA for the CDR3: TGTGCCAGCAGCCTCTCCTGGTCCGTGACCCCGGCGAATTCACCCCTCCACTTT.

This clonotype appeared a few times. This chain uses TRBV9 with TRBJ2-1; D gene unclear. The CDR3 extends over 15 amino acids. Germline CDR1 reads SGDLS; CDR2 reads YYNGEE. The V end was cut by 2 bases, the J end by 6 bases, with 15 bases between. The CDR3 sequence is CASSVSLGQGNEQFF. The CDR3 DNA reads TGTGCCAGCAGCGTTTCTCTAGGCCAAGGCAATGAGCAGTTCTTC.

The J gene is TRBJ2-1, the V gene TRBV11-2; tentative D call: TRBD1 (5 bases). With 4 bases removed from V and 5 bases from J, the gap between germline ends came to 15 bases. This CDR3 spans 15 amino acids. Germline CDR1 SGHAT, CDR2 FQNNGV. The CDR3 coding sequence is TGTGCCAGCAGCTCCGAAAGTTGGGGCCACAATGAGCAGTTCTTC. Translating gives CASSSESWGHNEQFF. Filled out from reference TRBV11-2 and TRBJ2-1, the complete variable domain reads EAGVAQSPRYKIIEKRQSVAFWCNPISGHATLYWYQQILGQGPKLLIQFQNNGVVDDSQLPKDRFSAERLKGVDSTLKIQPAKLEDSAVYLCASSSESWGHNEQFFGPGTRLTVL.